The clone carrying this T cell receptor (beta chain) was detected only once. Its antigen is unknown. Germline CDR1 is SGHRS and CDR2 is YFSETQ. V was shortened by 0 bases and J by 1 base, with 12 bases between the two germline ends. CDR3 length: 16 residues. 13 Jbeta primers and 60 Vbeta primers were used for the PCR. Clones were read by immunoSEQ multiplex PCR, and TCRdb kept only the in-frame ones, dropping some. The sample consists of roughly 200,000 clones, around 88% of them appearing once. The record originates from a study of cytomegalovirus exposure and HLA in healthy donors. Study-wide findings and caveats: Fewer N-insertions (relative to the roughly 660-donor mean) were reportedly seen in an Asian-associated ancestry cluster in a later analysis.

The gene calls are TRBV5-1 and TRBJ2-3; no clear D. Sequencing input: PBMCs. This sequence originates from a woman aged 18-29 years in good health and CMV-seronegative. CDR3 amino acids: CASSLDSSRRTDTQYF. CDR3 in DNA: TGCGCCAGCAGCTTGGACAGCTCCAGACGCACAGATACGCAGTATTTT.